This T cell receptor (beta chain) was identified in a study of prognosis after radiotherapy for stage I lung cancer. With two-round multiplex PCR, TCR beta CDR3 sequences were amplified from genomic DNA. First-round PCR used primers specific to each TRBV and TRBJ gene. Universal primers were used in the second round of PCR. Using its own MiXCR run on the multiplex PCR reads, TCRdb lists one record per CDR3 protein. Found here are about 22,000 distinct CDR3 sequences, roughly 45% of them singletons; the top ten hold roughly 33%. V shed 4 bases and J shed 1 base, with 11 bases lying between them. Germline loops: CDR1 SGHRS, CDR2 YFSETQ. CDR3 size: 14 residues.

V is TRBV5-1 and J is TRBJ1-1; D perhaps matches TRBD1 (5 bases). The source was PBMCs, collected before or after stereotactic body radiation therapy (not recorded which). This clonotype was sampled from a donor of 50 years or more with non-small cell lung cancer. The CDR3 DNA follows: TGCGCCAGCAGCATGCAGGGTGGGAACACTGAAGCTTTCTTT. It encodes CASSMQGGNTEAFF.